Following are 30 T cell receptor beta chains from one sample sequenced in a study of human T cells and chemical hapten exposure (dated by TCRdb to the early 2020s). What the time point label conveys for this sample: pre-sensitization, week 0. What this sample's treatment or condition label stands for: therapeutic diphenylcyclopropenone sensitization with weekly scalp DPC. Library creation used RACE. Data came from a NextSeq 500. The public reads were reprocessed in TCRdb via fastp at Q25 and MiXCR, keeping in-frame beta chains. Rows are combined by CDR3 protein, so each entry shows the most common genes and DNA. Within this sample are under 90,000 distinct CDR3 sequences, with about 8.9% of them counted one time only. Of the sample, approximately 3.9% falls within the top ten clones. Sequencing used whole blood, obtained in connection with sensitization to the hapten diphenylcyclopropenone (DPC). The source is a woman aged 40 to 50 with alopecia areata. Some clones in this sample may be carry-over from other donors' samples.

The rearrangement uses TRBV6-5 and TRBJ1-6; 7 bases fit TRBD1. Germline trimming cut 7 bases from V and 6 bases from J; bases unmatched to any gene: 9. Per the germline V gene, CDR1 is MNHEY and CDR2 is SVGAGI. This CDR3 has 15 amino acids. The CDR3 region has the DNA TGTGCCAGCACCACCCAGGGGGGGGTTAATTCACCCCTCCACTTT. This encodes CASTTQGGVNSPLHF.

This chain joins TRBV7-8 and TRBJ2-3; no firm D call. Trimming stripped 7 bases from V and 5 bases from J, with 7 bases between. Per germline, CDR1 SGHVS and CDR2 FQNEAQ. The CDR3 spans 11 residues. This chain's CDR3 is CASNPGDTQYF. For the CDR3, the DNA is TGTGCCAGCAACCCGGGAGATACGCAGTATTTT.

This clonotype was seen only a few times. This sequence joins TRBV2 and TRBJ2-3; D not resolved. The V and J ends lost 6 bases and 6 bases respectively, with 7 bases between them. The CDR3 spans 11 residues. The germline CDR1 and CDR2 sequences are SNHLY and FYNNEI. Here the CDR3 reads CASSFPDTQYF. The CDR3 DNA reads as TGTGCCAGCAGCTTCCCCGATACGCAGTATTTT.

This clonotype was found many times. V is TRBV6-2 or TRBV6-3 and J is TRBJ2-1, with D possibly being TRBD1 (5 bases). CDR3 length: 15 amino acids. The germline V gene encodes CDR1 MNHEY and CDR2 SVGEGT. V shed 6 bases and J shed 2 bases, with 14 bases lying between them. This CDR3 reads CASSPQGGAYNEQFF. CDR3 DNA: TGTGCCAGCAGCCCGCAGGGTGGCGCCTACAATGAGCAGTTCTTC.

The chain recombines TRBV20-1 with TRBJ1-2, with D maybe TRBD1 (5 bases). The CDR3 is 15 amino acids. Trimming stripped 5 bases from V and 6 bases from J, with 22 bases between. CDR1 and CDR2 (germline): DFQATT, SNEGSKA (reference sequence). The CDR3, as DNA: TGCAGTGCTGCAGATTGGACACCCCCAGTCCATGGCTACACCTTC. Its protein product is CSAADWTPPVHGYTF.

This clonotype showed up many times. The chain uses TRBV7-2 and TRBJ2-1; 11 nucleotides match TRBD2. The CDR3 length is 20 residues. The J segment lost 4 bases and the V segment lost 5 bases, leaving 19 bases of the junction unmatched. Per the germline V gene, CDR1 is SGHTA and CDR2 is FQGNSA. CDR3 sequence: CASSRGPAGTSGGPYNEQFF. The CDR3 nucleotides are TGTGCCAGCAGCCGAGGACCCGCTGGAACTAGCGGGGGACCATACAATGAGCAGTTCTTC.

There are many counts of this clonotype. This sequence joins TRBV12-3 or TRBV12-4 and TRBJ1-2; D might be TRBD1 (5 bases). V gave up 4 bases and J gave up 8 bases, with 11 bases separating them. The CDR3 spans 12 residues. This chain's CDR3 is CASSSGRRGYTF. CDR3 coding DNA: TGTGCCAGCAGTTCAGGGAGACGAGGCTACACCTTC.

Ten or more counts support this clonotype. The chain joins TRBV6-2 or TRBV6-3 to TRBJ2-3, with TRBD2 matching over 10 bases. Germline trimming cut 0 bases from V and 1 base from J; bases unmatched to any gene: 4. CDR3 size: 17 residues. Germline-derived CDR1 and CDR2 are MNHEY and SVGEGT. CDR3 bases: TGTGCCAGCAGTTACTCGCCTAGCGGGGGTGGCACAGATACGCAGTATTTT. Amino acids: CASSYSPSGGGTDTQYF.

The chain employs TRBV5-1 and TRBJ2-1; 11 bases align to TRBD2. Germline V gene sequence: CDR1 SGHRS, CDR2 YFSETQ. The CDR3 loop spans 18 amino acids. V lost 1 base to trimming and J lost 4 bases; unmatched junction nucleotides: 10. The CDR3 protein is CASSLRVALAGGYNEQFF. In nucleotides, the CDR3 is TGCGCCAGCAGCTTGCGAGTAGCGCTAGCGGGGGGATACAATGAGCAGTTCTTC.

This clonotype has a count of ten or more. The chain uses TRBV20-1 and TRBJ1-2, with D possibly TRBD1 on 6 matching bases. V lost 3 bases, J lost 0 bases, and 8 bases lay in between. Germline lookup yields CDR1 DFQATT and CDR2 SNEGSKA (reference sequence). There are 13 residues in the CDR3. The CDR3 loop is CSASRQANYGYTF. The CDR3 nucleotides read TGCAGTGCTAGTCGACAGGCTAACTATGGCTACACCTTC.

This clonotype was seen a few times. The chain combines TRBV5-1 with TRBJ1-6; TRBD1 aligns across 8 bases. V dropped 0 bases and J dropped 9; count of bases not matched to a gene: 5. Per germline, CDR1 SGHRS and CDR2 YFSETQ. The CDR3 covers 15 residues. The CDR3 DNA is TGCGCCAGCAGCTTGGATACAGGGGGAAGTTCACCCCTCCACTTT. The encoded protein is CASSLDTGGSSPLHF.

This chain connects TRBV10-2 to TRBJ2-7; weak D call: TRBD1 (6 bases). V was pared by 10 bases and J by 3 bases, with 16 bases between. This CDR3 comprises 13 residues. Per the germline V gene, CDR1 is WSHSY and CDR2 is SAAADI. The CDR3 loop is CAIAPTGYYEQYF. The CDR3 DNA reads TGCGCCATCGCCCCGACAGGCTACTACGAGCAGTACTTC.

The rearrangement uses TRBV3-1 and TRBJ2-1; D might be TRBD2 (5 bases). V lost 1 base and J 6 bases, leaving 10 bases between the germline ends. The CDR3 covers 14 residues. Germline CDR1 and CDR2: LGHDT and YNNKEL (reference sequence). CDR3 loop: CASSQVTGFNEQFF. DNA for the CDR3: TGTGCCAGCAGCCAAGTCACGGGATTCAATGAGCAGTTCTTC.

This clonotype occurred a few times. CDR3 DNA: TGTGCCAGTGCGACGGGCCTCGAGCAGTACTTC. The encoded protein is CASATGLEQYF. The genes are TRBV27 and TRBJ2-7, with unresolved D. Germline V CDR1 and CDR2: MNHEY, SMNVEV (reference sequence). The CDR3 is made up of 11 amino acids. V shed 9 bases and J shed 6 bases, with 12 bases lying between them.

CDR3 in amino acids: CASSLQGAEETQYF. As DNA, the CDR3 is TGTGCCAGCAGCCTACAGGGGGCGGAGGAGACCCAGTACTTC. The chain uses TRBV6-2 or TRBV6-3 and TRBJ2-5; TRBD1 matches at 9 bases. The CDR3 is made up of 14 amino acids. Germline lookup yields CDR1 MNHEY and CDR2 SVGEGT. With 6 bases clipped from V and 5 bases from J, the junction kept 7 bases outside the gene matches.

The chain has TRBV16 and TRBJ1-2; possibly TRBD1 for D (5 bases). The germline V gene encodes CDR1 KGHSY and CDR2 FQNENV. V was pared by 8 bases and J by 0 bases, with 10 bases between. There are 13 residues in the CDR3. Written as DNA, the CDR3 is TGTGCCAGCGGGCAGGGCCCTAACTATGGCTACACCTTC. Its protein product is CASGQGPNYGYTF.

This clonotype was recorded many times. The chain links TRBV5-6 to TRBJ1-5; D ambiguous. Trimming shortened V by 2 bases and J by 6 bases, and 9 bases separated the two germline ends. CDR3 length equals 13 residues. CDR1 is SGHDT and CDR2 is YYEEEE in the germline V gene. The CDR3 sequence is CASSFWRAQPQHF. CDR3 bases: TGTGCCAGCAGCTTTTGGAGGGCTCAGCCCCAGCATTTT.

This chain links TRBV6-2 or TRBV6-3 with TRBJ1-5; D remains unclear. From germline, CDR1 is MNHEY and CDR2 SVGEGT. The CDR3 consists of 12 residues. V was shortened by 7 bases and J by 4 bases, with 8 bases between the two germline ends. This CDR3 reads CASMEGNQPQHF. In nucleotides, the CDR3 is TGTGCCAGCATGGAAGGGAATCAGCCCCAGCATTTT.

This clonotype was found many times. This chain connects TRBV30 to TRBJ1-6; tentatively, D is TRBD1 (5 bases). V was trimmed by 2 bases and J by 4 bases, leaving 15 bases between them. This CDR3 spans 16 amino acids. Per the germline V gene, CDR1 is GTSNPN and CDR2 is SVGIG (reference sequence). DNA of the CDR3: TGTGCCTGGAGTTCCCTCCCGGGACGGTATAATTCACCCCTCCACTTT. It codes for CAWSSLPGRYNSPLHF. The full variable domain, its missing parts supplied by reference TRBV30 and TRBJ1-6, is SQTIHQWPATLVQPVGSPLSLECTVEGTSNPNLYWYRQAAGRGLQLLFYSVGIGQISSEVPQNLSASRPQDRQFILSSKKLLLSDSGFYLCAWSSLPGRYNSPLHFGNGTRLTVT.

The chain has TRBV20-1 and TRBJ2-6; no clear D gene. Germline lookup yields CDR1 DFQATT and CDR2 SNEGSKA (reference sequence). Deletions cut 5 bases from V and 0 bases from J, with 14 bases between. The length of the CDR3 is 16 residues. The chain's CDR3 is CSAHKPETSGANVLTF. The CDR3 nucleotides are TGCAGTGCTCACAAACCCGAAACCTCTGGGGCCAACGTCCTGACTTTC.

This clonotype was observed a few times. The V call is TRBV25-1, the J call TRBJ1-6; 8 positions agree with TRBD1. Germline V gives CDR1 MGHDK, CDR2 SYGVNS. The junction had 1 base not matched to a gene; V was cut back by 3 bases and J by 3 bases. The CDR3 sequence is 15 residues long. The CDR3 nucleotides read TGTGCCAGCAGTGAGGGACAGGACTATAATTCACCCCTCCACTTT. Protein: CASSEGQDYNSPLHF.

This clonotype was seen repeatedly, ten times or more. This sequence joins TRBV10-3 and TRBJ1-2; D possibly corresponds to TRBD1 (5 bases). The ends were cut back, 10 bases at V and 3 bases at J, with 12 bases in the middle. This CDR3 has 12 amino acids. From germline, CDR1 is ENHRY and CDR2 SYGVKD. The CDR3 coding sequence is TGTGCCACCAGACCACAGGACTATGGCTACACCTTC. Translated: CATRPQDYGYTF.

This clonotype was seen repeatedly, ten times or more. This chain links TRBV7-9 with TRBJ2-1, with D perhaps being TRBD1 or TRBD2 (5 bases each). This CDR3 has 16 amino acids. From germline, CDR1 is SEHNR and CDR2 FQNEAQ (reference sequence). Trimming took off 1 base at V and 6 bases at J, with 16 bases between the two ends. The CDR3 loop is CASSLVSTSGPNEQFF. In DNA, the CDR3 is TGTGCCAGCAGCTTAGTGTCGACTTCGGGGCCCAATGAGCAGTTCTTC. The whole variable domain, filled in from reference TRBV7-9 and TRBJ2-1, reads DTGVSQNPRHKITKRGQNVTFRCDPISEHNRLYWYRQTLGQGPEFLTYFQNEAQLEKSRLLSDRFSAERPKGSFSTLEIQRTEQGDSAMYLCASSLVSTSGPNEQFFGPGTRLTVL.

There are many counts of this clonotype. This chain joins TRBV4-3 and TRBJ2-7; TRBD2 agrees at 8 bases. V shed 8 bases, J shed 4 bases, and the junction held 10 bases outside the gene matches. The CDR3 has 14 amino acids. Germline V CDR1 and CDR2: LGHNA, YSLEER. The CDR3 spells CASVTYGGGYEQYF. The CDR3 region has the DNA TGCGCCAGCGTCACATACGGGGGGGGATACGAGCAGTACTTC.

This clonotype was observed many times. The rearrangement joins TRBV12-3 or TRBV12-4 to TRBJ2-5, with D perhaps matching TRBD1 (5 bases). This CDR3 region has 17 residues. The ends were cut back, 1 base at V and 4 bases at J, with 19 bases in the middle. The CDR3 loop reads CASSLGAGRGISETQYF. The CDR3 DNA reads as TGTGCCAGCAGTTTAGGGGCAGGGCGAGGTATTTCAGAGACCCAGTACTTC.

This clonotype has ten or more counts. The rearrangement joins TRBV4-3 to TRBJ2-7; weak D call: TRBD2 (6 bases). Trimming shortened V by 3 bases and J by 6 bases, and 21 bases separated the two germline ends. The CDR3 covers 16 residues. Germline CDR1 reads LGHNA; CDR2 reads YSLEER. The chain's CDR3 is CASSHTRTGGNAEQYF. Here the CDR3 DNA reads TGCGCCAGCAGCCATACCCGGACTGGCGGGAACGCCGAGCAGTACTTC.

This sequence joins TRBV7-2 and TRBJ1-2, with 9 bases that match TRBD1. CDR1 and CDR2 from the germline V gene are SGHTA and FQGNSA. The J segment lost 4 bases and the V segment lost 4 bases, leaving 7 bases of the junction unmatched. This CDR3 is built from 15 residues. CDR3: CASSSVQGAGYGYTF. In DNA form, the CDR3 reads TGTGCCAGCAGCTCGGTACAGGGGGCGGGCTATGGCTACACCTTC.

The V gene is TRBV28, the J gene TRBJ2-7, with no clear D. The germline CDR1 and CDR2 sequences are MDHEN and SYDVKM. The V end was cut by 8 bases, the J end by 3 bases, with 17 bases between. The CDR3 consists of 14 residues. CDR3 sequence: CASGSPGKGYEQYF. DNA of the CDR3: TGTGCCAGCGGGTCCCCGGGTAAGGGCTACGAGCAGTACTTC. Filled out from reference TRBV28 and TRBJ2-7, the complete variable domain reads DVKVTQSSRYLVKRTGEKVFLECVQDMDHENMFWYRQDPGLGLRLIYFSYDVKMKEKGDIPEGYSVSREKKERFSLILESASTNQTSMYLCASGSPGKGYEQYFGPGTRLTVT.

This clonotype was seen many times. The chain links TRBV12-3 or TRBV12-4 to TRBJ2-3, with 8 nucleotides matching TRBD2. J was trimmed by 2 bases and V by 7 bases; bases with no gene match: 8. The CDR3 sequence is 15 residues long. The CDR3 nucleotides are TGTGCCAGCAATCTCAGCGGGGGCACCACAGATACGCAGTATTTT. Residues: CASNLSGGTTDTQYF.

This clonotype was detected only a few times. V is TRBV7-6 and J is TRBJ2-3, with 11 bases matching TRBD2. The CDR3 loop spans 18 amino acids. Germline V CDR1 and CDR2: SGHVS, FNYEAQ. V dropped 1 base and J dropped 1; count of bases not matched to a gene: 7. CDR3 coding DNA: TGTGCCAGCAGCTTAGGTAGCGGGGGGGCCTATGGCACAGATACGCAGTATTTT. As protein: CASSLGSGGAYGTDTQYF.